One TCR beta chain is described in this entry. The data are from a study of blood T cell repertoires in COVID-19. Clones were read by immunoSEQ multiplex PCR, and TCRdb kept only the in-frame ones, dropping some. The sample records about 83,000 clones, around 86% being singletons. Per the germline V gene, CDR1 is SGHRS and CDR2 is YFSETQ. The ends lost 2 bases at V and 0 bases at J; junction bases unmatched: 4. The CDR3 has 15 residues. The TCR comes from a man aged 45-60 years with active COVID-19. Sequencing was performed on peripheral blood. The V and J genes are TRBV5-1 and TRBJ2-7; 8 bases are shared with TRBD1. The CDR3 reads CASSFGDRSSYEQYF. The CDR3 DNA sequence: TGCGCCAGCAGCTTTGGGGACAGGAGCTCCTACGAGCAGTACTTC.